These T cell receptor beta chains were read from a single sample in a study of T cells in localized non-small cell lung cancer. The method was immunoSEQ multiplex PCR; TCRdb's version includes in-frame clones alone and lacks a portion of them. The table has about 36,000 clones, about 83% seen once. Sample: peripheral blood, taken before any cancer treatment. These receptors all stem from a woman aged 35-75 years with stage I lung adenocarcinoma. Each CDR3 is given with its conserved first and last residue. D genes are given only for firm matches. Where a row states a size, it is once, few, many or the class of an expanded clone; other rows omit it.

d_call j_call v_call clone_size cdr3_aa cdr3_nt
TRBD1 TRBJ2-7 TRBV5-6 . CASSVVTGQLSYEQYF TGTGCCAGCAGCGTCGTTACGGGACAGCTATCCTACGAGCAGTACTTC
TRBD2 TRBJ2-5 TRBV5-1 few CASSRSGLVGETQYF TGCGCCAGCAGTCGGTCCGGACTAGTGGGAGAGACCCAGTACTTC
TRBD1 TRBJ2-3 TRBV9 . CASSVEGQYTDTQYF TGTGCCAGCAGCGTAGAGGGACAGTACACAGATACGCAGTATTTT
. TRBJ2-5 TRBV5-1 . CASSLSTGPQETQYF TGCGCCAGCAGCTTGTCCACAGGTCCCCAAGAGACCCAGTACTTC
TRBD1 TRBJ1-4 TRBV6-5 . CASSYDRGSEKLFF TGTGCCAGCAGTTATGACAGGGGCAGTGAAAAACTGTTTTTT
. TRBJ1-2 TRBV5-4 . CASSTGGNYGYTF TGTGCCAGCAGCACCGGTGGAAACTATGGCTACACCTTC
. TRBJ2-7 TRBV10-2 few CASRALGGSYEQYF TGCGCCAGCAGGGCGCTCGGGGGTTCCTACGAGCAGTACTTC
TRBD1 TRBJ2-3 TRBV7-9 . CASSPRWDRERASPYF TGTGCCAGCAGCCCCCGCTGGGACAGGGAGAGGGCTAGTCCGTATTTT
TRBD1 TRBJ2-2 TRBV4-2 once CASSPGTVNTGELFF TGTGCCAGCAGCCCGGGGACAGTGAACACCGGGGAGCTGTTTTTT
TRBD1 TRBJ2-5 TRBV18 . CASSGTGVETQYF TGTGCCAGCTCAGGGACAGGGGTCGAGACCCAGTACTTC
TRBD1 TRBJ1-4 TRBV2 . CASSDLTGGQGKLFF TGTGCCAGCAGTGACCTAACAGGGGGCCAAGGAAAACTGTTTTTT
TRBD1 TRBJ1-2 TRBV6-1 . CASSVQGRDGYTF TGTGCCAGCAGTGTACAGGGGAGGGATGGCTACACCTTC
. TRBJ2-7 TRBV10-2 . CASSTGAGYEQYF TGCGCCAGCAGTACCGGAGCTGGCTACGAGCAGTACTTC
. TRBJ1-4 TRBV19 . CASSIVPREKLFF TGTGCCAGTAGTATAGTCCCTCGTGAAAAACTGTTTTTT
. TRBJ2-1 TRBV10-3 . CATEGEYNEQFF TGTGCCACCGAGGGAGAATACAATGAGCAGTTCTTC
. TRBJ2-1 TRBV7-2 few CASSLEDNEQFF TGTGCCAGCAGCTTAGAGGACAATGAGCAGTTCTTC
. TRBJ2-7 TRBV28 . CASSPISGSGEFYEQYF TGTGCCAGCAGTCCCATCTCGGGTTCGGGGGAGTTCTACGAGCAGTACTTC
TRBD2 TRBJ2-5 TRBV28 . CASSPTSLQETQYF TGTGCCAGCAGTCCGACTAGCCTACAAGAGACCCAGTACTTC
TRBD1 TRBJ2-3 TRBV7-9 . CASSLEGTGVPYF TGTGCCAGCAGCTTAGAGGGGACAGGCGTACCGTATTTT
. TRBJ1-6 TRBV7-2 . CASSLFSGTTNSNSPLHF TGTGCCAGCAGCTTATTCTCCGGGACAACTAACAGTAATTCACCCCTCCACTTT
TRBD1 TRBJ2-7 TRBV6-5 . CASTGTGAYEQYF TGTGCCAGTACCGGGACAGGGGCCTACGAGCAGTACTTC
. TRBJ2-2 TRBV5-5 . CASSPSKGVNTGELFF TGTGCCAGCAGCCCCTCAAAAGGAGTGAACACCGGGGAGCTGTTTTTT
. TRBJ2-5 TRBV2 . CASSELGSGETQYF TGTGCCAGCAGTGAGTTAGGATCAGGAGAGACCCAGTACTTC
. TRBJ2-6 TRBV10-3 . CAISGEMAGANVLTF TGTGCCATCAGTGGGGAGATGGCTGGGGCCAACGTCCTGACTTTC
TRBD2 TRBJ2-3 TRBV6-6 . CASSYVAGGSSGTQYF TGTGCCAGCAGTTACGTAGCGGGGGGTTCCAGCGGTACGCAGTATTTT
TRBD1 TRBJ1-2 TRBV16 once CASSPGQATYGYTF TGTGCCAGCAGCCCGGGACAGGCGACCTATGGCTACACCTTC
. TRBJ1-6 TRBV4-2 . CASSQGAGRSSYNSPLHF TGTGCCAGCAGCCAGGGGGCGGGGAGGAGCTCCTATAATTCACCCCTCCACTTT
. TRBJ2-1 TRBV10-2 . CASIVSGGYNEQFF TGCGCCAGCATAGTCTCCGGCGGCTACAATGAGCAGTTCTTC
. TRBJ1-1 TRBV6-6 . CASSPPRGRITEAFF TGTGCCAGCAGCCCCCCGAGGGGAAGGATCACTGAAGCTTTCTTT
. TRBJ1-5 TRBV28 . CASSGDSNQPQHF TGTGCCAGCAGTGGGGATAGCAATCAGCCCCAGCATTTT
TRBD1 TRBJ1-2 TRBV7-8 . CASSKGQAPAYTF TGTGCCAGCAGCAAGGGACAGGCACCTGCTTACACCTTC
TRBD1 TRBJ1-6 TRBV7-8 once CASSSSGTGGSSPLHF TGTGCCAGCAGCTCCAGTGGGACAGGGGGCTCTTCACCCCTCCACTTT
TRBD2 TRBJ2-3 TRBV29-1 once CSVAGGDRTDTQYF TGCAGCGTTGCGGGGGGTGATCGCACAGATACGCAGTATTTT
. TRBJ1-2 TRBV6-1 . CASSEAAGGAPGYTF TGTGCCAGCAGTGAAGCGGCCGGGGGGGCGCCGGGCTACACCTTC
. TRBJ2-7 TRBV5-1 . CASSHGSGEREQYF TGCGCCAGCAGCCACGGGTCCGGGGAACGGGAGCAGTACTTC
TRBD1 TRBJ2-1 TRBV5-1 . CASSLGDRDNNEQFF TGCGCCAGCAGCTTGGGGGACAGGGACAACAATGAGCAGTTCTTC
. TRBJ2-5 TRBV19 . CASSRYREETQYF TGTGCCAGTAGTCGATACAGGGAAGAGACCCAGTACTTC
TRBD1 TRBJ1-2 TRBV5-5 . CASIRDRAGYTF TGTGCCAGCATCCGGGACAGGGCTGGCTACACCTTC
TRBD1 TRBJ2-7 TRBV5-1 . CASSAGQGRSYEQYF TGCGCCAGCAGCGCGGGACAGGGTAGGTCCTACGAGCAGTACTTC
TRBD1 TRBJ1-5 TRBV30 . CAWSPKGAGSNQPQHF TGTGCCTGGAGTCCGAAGGGGGCGGGCAGCAATCAGCCCCAGCATTTT